These 10 T cell receptor beta chains came from one sample sequenced in a study of Ad26.COV2.S vaccination and SARS-CoV-2 variants. Clones were sequenced by immunoSEQ multiplex PCR, and TCRdb holds only the in-frame ones, with some missing. This sample has 440,000 or so clones, with about 92% found just once. Documented treatment: 19 received Ad26.COV2.S at low or high dose, single or two shots; roughly five received placebo; per-sample allocation not given. The samples were gathered on day 63 after the first injection of vaccine or placebo. Here the sequenced sample was peripheral blood, taken in a trial of Ad26.COV2.S vaccine versus placebo. The source of these receptors is a person aged 18-65 years who received the Ad26.COV2.S COVID-19 vaccine or a placebo.

J is TRBJ2-2 and V is TRBV5-4, with D unresolved. In germline, CDR1 is SGHNT, CDR2 YYREEE (reference sequence). Trimming took off 0 bases at V and 5 bases at J, with 17 bases between the two ends. This CDR3 spans 17 amino acids. DNA for the CDR3: TGTGCCAGCAGCTTGGGCGGCGGTGGAAGTCGGACCGGGGAGCTGTTTTTT. Residues: CASSLGGGGSRTGELFF.

The V and J genes are TRBV5-6 and TRBJ2-7, with D possibly matching TRBD2 (5 bases). Germline CDR1 is SGHDT and CDR2 is YYEEEE. The V and J ends lost 4 bases and 12 bases respectively, with 14 bases between them. CDR3 length: 11 amino acids. The CDR3 DNA sequence: TGTGCCAGCAGCCAGGACGGGGTGGCGTACTTC. It yields the protein CASSQDGVAYF.

J is TRBJ2-2 and V is TRBV5-6; D is unresolved. Trimming pared 0 bases from V and 4 bases from J, leaving 4 bases between. Germline V gene sequence: CDR1 SGHDT, CDR2 YYEEEE. The CDR3 has 13 residues. The CDR3 DNA is TGTGCCAGCAGCTTGGTGGTCACCGGGGAGCTGTTTTTT. This codes for CASSLVVTGELFF. The full variable domain, in which reference TRBV5-6 and TRBJ2-2 provide the parts outside the CDR3, is DAGVTQSPTHLIKTRGQQVTLRCSPKSGHDTVSWYQQALGQGPQFIFQYYEEEERQRGNFPDRFSGHQFPNYSSELNVNALLLGDSALYLCASSLVVTGELFFGEGSRLTVL.

This rearrangement joins TRBV24-1 to TRBJ2-5; 7 bases agree with TRBD1. Germline loops: CDR1 KGHDR, CDR2 SFDVKD. The CDR3 length is 14 residues. The V gene end was trimmed by 4 bases and the J gene end by 3 bases; junction bases not matched to a gene: 4. The CDR3 reads CATSDLTGEETQYF. DNA of the CDR3: TGTGCCACCAGTGACCTTACAGGGGAAGAGACCCAGTACTTC.

J is TRBJ2-4 and V is TRBV7-2; D tentatively reads TRBD1 or TRBD2 (6 bases each). The CDR3 is made up of 14 amino acids. Between the trimmed V and J ends, which lost 5 bases and 5 bases, there was a span of 13 bases. CDR1 and CDR2 from the germline V gene are SGHTA and FQGNSA. CDR3 bases: TGTGCCAGCAGCAGGCGGGACAAGGAAAACATTCAGTACTTC. It encodes CASSRRDKENIQYF. The complete variable domain, with remaining parts taken from reference TRBV7-2 and TRBJ2-4, reads GAGVSQSPSNKVTEKGKDVELRCDPISGHTALYWYRQSLGQGLEFLIYFQGNSAPDKSGLPSDRFSAERTGGSVSTLTIQRTQQEDSAVYLCASSRRDKENIQYFGAGTRLSVL.

V gene TRBV7-8 combines with J gene TRBJ1-6; 7 bases line up with TRBD1. The V segment lost 1 base and the J segment 4 bases; nucleotides outside the gene matches: 10. CDR1 and CDR2 from the germline V gene are SGHVS and FQNEAQ. The CDR3 consists of 18 residues. The CDR3 here is CASSLDPAGGGYNSPLHF. The DNA for the CDR3 is TGTGCCAGCAGCTTAGACCCCGCAGGGGGGGGATATAATTCACCCCTCCACTTT.

This chain uses TRBV6-2 or TRBV6-3 with TRBJ2-5; 11 bases match TRBD2. With V trimmed by 2 bases and J by 0 bases, 8 bases remained unmatched. The CDR3 sequence is 18 residues long. Germline-derived CDR1 and CDR2 are MNHEY and SVGEGT. CDR3 nucleotide sequence: TGTGCCAGCAGTTACGGGACTAGCGGTCTAAAAGACCAAGAGACCCAGTACTTC. This translates into CASSYGTSGLKDQETQYF.

This clone occurred once. The V gene is TRBV5-8, the J gene TRBJ2-3; 9 bases map to TRBD1. The CDR3 runs 16 residues. With V trimmed by 0 bases and J by 6 bases, 8 bases remained unmatched. Germline values: CDR1 SGHTS, CDR2 YDEGEE. DNA for the CDR3: TGTGCCAGCAGCTTGGCCGGGGACAGGGATACTGATACGCAGTATTTT. Translating it yields CASSLAGDRDTDTQYF. The whole variable domain, filled in from reference TRBV5-8 and TRBJ2-3, reads EAGVTQSPTHLIKTRGQQATLRCSPISGHTSVYWYQQALGLGLQFLLWYDEGEERNRGNFPPRFSGRQFPNYSSELNVNALELEDSALYLCASSLAGDRDTDTQYFGPGTRLTVL.

This clone has just one count. This sequence joins TRBV7-9 and TRBJ2-7, with D perhaps TRBD2 (5 bases). Trimming stripped 2 bases from V and 5 bases from J, with 19 bases between. This CDR3 contains 16 residues. Germline V gives CDR1 SEHNR, CDR2 FQNEAQ (reference sequence). The CDR3 region has the DNA TGTGCCAGCAGCTTACAGATAGCGTCCCCGTGGAACGAGCAGTACTTC. Residues: CASSLQIASPWNEQYF.

This sequence joins TRBV4-3 and TRBJ2-1; D is unclear. V was shortened by 3 bases and J by 0 bases, with 12 bases between the two germline ends. The CDR3 has 16 amino acids. Germline V gene lookup returns CDR1 LGHNA and CDR2 YSLEER. CDR3 bases: TGCGCCAGCAGCCAGGCCTCCATGGGCTCCTACAATGAGCAGTTCTTC. It translates to CASSQASMGSYNEQFF.